This T cell receptor beta chain was documented in a study of beta chain features in type 1 diabetes. V lost 0 bases, J lost 2 bases, and 9 bases lay in between. The CDR3 contains 15 residues. Germline V gives CDR1 ENHRY, CDR2 SYGVKD. As every portion of the isolated RNA was reverse transcribed, the sequencing read expressed TCRB transcripts. The protocol was immunoSEQ multiplex PCR, while the TCRdb copy is restricted to in-frame clones and leaves out a portion. The repertoire has 640,000 or so clones, about an eighth of them found once; the top ten carry about 0.02%. As concerns this clone: Its antigen is unidentified.

Study-wide findings and caveats: People with Type 1 diabetes carried modestly yet significantly shorter TCRB CDR3s in all four CD4+ subsets.

The sequencing input was naive CD4+ T cells from blood. The TCR was taken from a man in his late teens or twenties with type 1 diabetes. J is TRBJ2-3 and V is TRBV10-3, with D perhaps matching TRBD2 (6 bases). CDR3 nucleotide sequence: TGTGCCATCAGTGAGTCTGGGGGACTCACAGATACGCAGTATTTT. Translating gives CAISESGGLTDTQYF.